This TCR beta chain was documented in a study of T cells after yellow fever vaccination. Whole-study results and caveats: Abundant clonotypes from the bulk population could get into FACS-sorted repertoires as contaminants. Post-booster samples contained most primary-vaccination clones (around 96% CD4, about 87% CD8).

Germline V lookup: CDR1 MNHEY, CDR2 SVGAGI. The CDR3 extends over 14 amino acids. The germline V and J ends were trimmed by 6 bases and 8 bases, with 14 bases remaining between them. A process of 5'RACE template switching, which added a universal primer site and UMIs, was used to make TCR cDNA. TCRdb re-derived calls from the 5' RACE reads in MiXCR, one entry per CDR3 protein. The table lists 340,000 or so distinct CDR3 sequences, approximately 12% of them singletons. As to this clonotype: The antigen remains unidentified.

The source of this sequence is a man aged 18 to 29 who received the YFV17D yellow fever vaccine. The sequences come from CD4+ T cells sorted from PBMCs, collected 15 days after the yellow fever booster vaccination. This chain connects TRBV6-5 to TRBJ1-6, with D possibly being TRBD1 (5 bases). In DNA form, the CDR3 reads TGTGCCAGCAGATGGGGGACCCTCGATTCACCCCTCCACTTT. This encodes CASRWGTLDSPLHF.